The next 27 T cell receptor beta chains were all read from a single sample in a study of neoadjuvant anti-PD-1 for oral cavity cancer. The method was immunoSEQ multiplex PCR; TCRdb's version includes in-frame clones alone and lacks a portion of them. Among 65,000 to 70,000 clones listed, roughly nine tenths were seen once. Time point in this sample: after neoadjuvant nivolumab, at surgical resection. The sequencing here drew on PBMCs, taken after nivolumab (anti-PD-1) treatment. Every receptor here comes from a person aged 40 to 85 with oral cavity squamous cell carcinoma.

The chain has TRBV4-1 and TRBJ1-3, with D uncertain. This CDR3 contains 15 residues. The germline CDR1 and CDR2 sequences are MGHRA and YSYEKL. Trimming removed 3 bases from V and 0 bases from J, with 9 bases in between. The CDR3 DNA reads TGCGCCAGCAGCCACCCCGCGCGCTCTGGAAACACCATATATTTT. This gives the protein CASSHPARSGNTIYF.

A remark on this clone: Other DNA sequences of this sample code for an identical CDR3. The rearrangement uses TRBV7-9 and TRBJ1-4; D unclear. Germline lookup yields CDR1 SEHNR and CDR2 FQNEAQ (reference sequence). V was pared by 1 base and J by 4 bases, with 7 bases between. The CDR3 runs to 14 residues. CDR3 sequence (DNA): TGTGCCAGCAGCTTAGTCGGGAGTAATGAAAAACTGTTTTTT. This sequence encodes CASSLVGSNEKLFF.

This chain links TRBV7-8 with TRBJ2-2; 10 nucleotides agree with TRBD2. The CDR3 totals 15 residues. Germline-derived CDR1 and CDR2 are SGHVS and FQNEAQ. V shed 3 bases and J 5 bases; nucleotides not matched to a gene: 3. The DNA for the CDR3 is TGTGCCAGCAGCTTTAGCGGGGGGACAACCGGGGAGCTGTTTTTT. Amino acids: CASSFSGGTTGELFF.

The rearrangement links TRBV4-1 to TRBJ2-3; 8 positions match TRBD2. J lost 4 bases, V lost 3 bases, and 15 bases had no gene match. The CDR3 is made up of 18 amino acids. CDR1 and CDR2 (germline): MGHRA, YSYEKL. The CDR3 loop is CASSHLGAGGRRADTQYF. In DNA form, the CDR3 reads TGCGCCAGCAGCCACCTGGGGGCTGGCGGGAGGCGCGCAGATACGCAGTATTTT.

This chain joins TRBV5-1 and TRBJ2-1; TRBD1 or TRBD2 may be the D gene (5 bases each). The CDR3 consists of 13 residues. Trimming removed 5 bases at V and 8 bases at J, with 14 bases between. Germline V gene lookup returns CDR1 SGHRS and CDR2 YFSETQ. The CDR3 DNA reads TGCGCCAGCAGGGGGGAGAGGGGAGATGAGCAGTTCTTC. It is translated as CASRGERGDEQFF.

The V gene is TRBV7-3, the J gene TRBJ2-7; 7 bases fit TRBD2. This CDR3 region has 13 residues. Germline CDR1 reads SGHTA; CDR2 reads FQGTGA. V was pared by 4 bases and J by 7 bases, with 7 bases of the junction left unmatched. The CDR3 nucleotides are TGTGCCAGCAGCTGGACTAGGGGAGTGGAGCAGTACTTC. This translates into CASSWTRGVEQYF.

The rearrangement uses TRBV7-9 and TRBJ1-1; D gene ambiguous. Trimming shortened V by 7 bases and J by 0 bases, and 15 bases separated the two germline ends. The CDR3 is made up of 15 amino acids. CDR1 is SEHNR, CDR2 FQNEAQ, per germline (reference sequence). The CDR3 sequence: CASIRQATMNTEAFF. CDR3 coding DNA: TGTGCCAGCATTAGGCAGGCCACCATGAACACTGAAGCTTTCTTT. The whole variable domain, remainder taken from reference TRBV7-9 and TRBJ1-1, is DTGVSQNPRHKITKRGQNVTFRCDPISEHNRLYWYRQTLGQGPEFLTYFQNEAQLEKSRLLSDRFSAERPKGSFSTLEIQRTEQGDSAMYLCASIRQATMNTEAFFGQGTRLTVV.

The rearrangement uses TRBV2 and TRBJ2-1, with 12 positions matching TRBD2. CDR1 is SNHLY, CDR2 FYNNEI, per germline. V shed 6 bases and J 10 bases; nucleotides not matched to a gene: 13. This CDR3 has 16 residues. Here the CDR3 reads CASRYPPSGTSGEQFF. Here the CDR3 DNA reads TGTGCCAGCAGGTACCCCCCATCCGGGACTAGCGGGGAGCAGTTCTTC.

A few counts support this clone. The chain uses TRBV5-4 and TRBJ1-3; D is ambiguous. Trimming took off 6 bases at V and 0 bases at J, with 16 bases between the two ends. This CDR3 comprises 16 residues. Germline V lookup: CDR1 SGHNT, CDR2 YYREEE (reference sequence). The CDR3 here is CASTTIGGRSGNTIYF. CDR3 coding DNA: TGTGCCAGCACCACGATTGGTGGCCGCTCTGGAAACACCATATATTTT.

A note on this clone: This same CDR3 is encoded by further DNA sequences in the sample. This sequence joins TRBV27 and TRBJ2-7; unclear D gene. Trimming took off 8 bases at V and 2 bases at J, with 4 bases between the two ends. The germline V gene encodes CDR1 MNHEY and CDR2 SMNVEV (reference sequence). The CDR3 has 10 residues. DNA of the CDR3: TGTGCCAGCGGCACCTACGAGCAGTACTTC. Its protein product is CASGTYEQYF.

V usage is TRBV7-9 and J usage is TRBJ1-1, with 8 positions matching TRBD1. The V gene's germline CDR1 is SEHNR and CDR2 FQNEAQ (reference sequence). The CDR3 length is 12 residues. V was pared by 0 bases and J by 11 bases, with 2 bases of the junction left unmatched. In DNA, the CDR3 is TGTGCCAGCAGCTTAGCTTGGACAGGGGCTTTCTTT. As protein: CASSLAWTGAFF.

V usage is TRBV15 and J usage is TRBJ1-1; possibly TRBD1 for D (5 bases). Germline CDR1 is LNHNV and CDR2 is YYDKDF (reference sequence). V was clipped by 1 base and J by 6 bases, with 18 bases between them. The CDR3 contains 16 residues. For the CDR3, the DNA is TGTGCCACCAGCAGAGGGCGGACGGGGGAACTCGCTGAAGCTTTCTTT. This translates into CATSRGRTGELAEAFF.

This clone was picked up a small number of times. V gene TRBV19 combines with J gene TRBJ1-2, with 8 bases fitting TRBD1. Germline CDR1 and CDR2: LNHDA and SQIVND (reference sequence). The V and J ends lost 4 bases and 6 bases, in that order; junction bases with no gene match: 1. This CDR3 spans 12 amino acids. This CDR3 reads CASSRQGNGYTF. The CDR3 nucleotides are TGTGCCAGTAGTAGACAGGGGAATGGCTACACCTTC.

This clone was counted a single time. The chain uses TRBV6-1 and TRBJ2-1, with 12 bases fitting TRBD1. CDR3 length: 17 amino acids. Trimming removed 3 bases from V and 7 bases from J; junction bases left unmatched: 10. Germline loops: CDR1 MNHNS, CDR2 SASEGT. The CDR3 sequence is CASSDAGTGGGMNEQFF. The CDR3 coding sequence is TGTGCCAGCAGTGATGCCGGGACAGGGGGCGGGATGAATGAGCAGTTCTTC.

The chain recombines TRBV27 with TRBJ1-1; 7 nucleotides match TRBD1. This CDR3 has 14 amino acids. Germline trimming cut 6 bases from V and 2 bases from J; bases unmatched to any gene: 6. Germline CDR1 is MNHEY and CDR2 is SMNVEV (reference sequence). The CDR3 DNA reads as TGTGCCAGCAGCTACGGGACAGTTAACACTGAAGCTTTCTTT. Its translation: CASSYGTVNTEAFF.

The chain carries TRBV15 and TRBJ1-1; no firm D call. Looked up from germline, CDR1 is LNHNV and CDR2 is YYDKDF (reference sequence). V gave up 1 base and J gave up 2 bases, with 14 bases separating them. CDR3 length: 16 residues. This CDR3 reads CATSRGWSQTNTEAFF. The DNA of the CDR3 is TGTGCCACCAGCAGAGGTTGGAGCCAGACCAACACTGAAGCTTTCTTT.

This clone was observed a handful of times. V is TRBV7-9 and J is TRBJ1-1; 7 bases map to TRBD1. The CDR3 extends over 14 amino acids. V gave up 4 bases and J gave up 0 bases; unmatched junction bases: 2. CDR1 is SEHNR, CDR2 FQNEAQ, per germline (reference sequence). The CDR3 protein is CASSSRGMNTEAFF. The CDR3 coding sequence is TGTGCCAGCAGCTCCAGGGGGATGAACACTGAAGCTTTCTTT.

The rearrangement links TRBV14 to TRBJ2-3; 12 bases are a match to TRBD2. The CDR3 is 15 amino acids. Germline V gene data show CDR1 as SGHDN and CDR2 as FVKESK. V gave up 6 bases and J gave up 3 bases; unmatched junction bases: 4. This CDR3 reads CASSPTSGSTDTQYF. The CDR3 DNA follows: TGTGCCAGCAGTCCGACTAGCGGGAGTACAGATACGCAGTATTTT.

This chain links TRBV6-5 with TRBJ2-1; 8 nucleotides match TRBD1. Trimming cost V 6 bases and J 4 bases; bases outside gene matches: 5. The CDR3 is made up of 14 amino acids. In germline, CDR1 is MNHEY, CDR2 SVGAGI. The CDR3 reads CASSDRQGYNEQFF. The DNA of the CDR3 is TGTGCCAGCAGCGACCGACAGGGGTACAATGAGCAGTTCTTC.

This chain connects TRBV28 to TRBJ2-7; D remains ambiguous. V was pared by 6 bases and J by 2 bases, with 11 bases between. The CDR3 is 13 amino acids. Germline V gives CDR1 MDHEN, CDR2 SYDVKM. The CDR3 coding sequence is TGTGCCAGCAGGGCGCGCTCCACCTACGAGCAGTACTTC. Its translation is CASRARSTYEQYF.

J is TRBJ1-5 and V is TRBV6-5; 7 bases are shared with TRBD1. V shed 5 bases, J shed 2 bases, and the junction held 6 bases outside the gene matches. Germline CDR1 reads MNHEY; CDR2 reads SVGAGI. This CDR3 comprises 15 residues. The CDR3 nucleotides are TGTGCCAGCAGTCGGGGCGGGACAGGCAATCAGCCCCAGCATTTT. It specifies CASSRGGTGNQPQHF.

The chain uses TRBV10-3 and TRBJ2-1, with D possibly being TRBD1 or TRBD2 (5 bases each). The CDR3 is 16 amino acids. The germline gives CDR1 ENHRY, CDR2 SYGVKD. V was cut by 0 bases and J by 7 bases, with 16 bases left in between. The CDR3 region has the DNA TGTGCCATCAGTGAGTCGAATCCGGGACCCAATAATGAGCAGTTCTTC. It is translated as CAISESNPGPNNEQFF.

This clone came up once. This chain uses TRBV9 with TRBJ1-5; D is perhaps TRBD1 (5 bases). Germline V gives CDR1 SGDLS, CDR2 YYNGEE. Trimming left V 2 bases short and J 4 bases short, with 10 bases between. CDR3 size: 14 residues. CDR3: CASSVGRANQPQHF. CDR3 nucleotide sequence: TGTGCCAGCAGCGTCGGCAGGGCGAATCAGCCCCAGCATTTT. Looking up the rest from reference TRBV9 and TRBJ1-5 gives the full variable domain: DSGVTQTPKHLITATGQRVTLRCSPRSGDLSVYWYQQSLDQGLQFLIQYYNGEERAKGNILERFSAQQFPDLHSELNLSSLELGDSALYFCASSVGRANQPQHFGDGTRLSIL.

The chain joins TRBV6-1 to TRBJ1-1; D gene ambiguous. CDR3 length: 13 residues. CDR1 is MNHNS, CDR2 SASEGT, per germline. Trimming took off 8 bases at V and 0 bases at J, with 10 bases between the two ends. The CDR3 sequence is CASGETLNTEAFF. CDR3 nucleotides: TGTGCCAGCGGGGAGACACTGAACACTGAAGCTTTCTTT.

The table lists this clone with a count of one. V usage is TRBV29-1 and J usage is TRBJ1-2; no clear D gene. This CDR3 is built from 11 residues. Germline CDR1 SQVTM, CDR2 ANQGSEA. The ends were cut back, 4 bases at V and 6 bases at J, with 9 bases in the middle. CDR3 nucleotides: TGCAGCGTTGGGCGCTCCCATGGCTACACCTTC. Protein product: CSVGRSHGYTF.

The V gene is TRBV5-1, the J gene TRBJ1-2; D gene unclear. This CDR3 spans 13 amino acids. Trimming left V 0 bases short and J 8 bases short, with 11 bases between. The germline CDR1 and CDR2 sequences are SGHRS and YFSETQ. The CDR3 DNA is TGCGCCAGCAGCTTGGGCGGCACCCAGGGCTACACCTTC. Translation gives CASSLGGTQGYTF.

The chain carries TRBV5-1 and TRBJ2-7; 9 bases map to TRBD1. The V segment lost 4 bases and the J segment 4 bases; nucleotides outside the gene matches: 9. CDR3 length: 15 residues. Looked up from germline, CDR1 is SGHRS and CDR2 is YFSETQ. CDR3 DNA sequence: TGCGCCAGCAGCGCAACCGGGACAGGGAGTTACGAGCAGTACTTC. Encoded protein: CASSATGTGSYEQYF.